The 18 T cell receptor beta chains in this list originate from one sample, sequenced in a study of OX40 agonist ivuxolimab in advanced cancers. Data came from immunoSEQ multiplex PCR; TCRdb stores just in-frame clones and leaves some out. Of some 50,000 clones listed, about 90% are singletons. The material sequenced was CD4+ or CD8+ T cells sorted from blood, taken in a trial of the OX40 agonist ivuxolimab. These receptors came from an adult with an advanced solid tumor such as melanoma, head and neck, liver or kidney cancer.

This clone was seen once. The chain is built from TRBV28 and TRBJ1-3; D uncertain. V was shortened by 1 base and J by 0 bases, with 10 bases between the two germline ends. The CDR3 has 16 amino acids. Germline lookup yields CDR1 MDHEN and CDR2 SYDVKM. In DNA form, the CDR3 reads TGTGCCAGCAGTTTATATCGCGGACTCTCTGGAAACACCATATATTTT. Protein sequence: CASSLYRGLSGNTIYF. Full variable domain (rest looked up from reference TRBV28 and TRBJ1-3): DVKVTQSSRYLVKRTGEKVFLECVQDMDHENMFWYRQDPGLGLRLIYFSYDVKMKEKGDIPEGYSVSREKKERFSLILESASTNQTSMYLCASSLYRGLSGNTIYFGEGSWLTVV.

The chain carries TRBV5-1 and TRBJ2-1; tentatively, D is TRBD1 or TRBD2 (5 bases each). Germline V lookup: CDR1 SGHRS, CDR2 YFSETQ. This CDR3 has 13 residues. V dropped 3 bases and J dropped 4 bases, with 8 bases sitting between them. In DNA, the CDR3 is TGCGCCAGCAGCTCGGGGCAGTACAATGAGCAGTTCTTC. Amino acid sequence: CASSSGQYNEQFF.

In nucleotides, the CDR3 is TGTGCCAGCAAACCCGGGAAACTACCCTACAATGAGCAGTTCTTC. It yields the protein CASKPGKLPYNEQFF. The chain has TRBV28 and TRBJ2-1; weak D call: TRBD2 (5 bases). Germline V gene data show CDR1 as MDHEN and CDR2 as SYDVKM. Trimming removed 7 bases from V and 2 bases from J, with 15 bases in between. The CDR3 spans 15 residues.

The chain employs TRBV5-6 and TRBJ1-6, with a tentative D call TRBD1 (6 bases). Germline values: CDR1 SGHDT, CDR2 YYEEEE. The length of the CDR3 is 15 residues. The V end was cut by 0 bases, the J end by 2 bases, with 6 bases between. Here the CDR3 reads CASSLDRAYNSPLHF. In DNA, the CDR3 is TGTGCCAGCAGCTTGGACAGGGCCTATAATTCACCCCTCCACTTT.

This chain joins TRBV9 and TRBJ2-7; D perhaps matches TRBD2 (5 bases). In germline, CDR1 is SGDLS, CDR2 YYNGEE. The V end lost 0 bases, the J end lost 3 bases, and 10 bases lay between the germline ends. This CDR3 spans 14 amino acids. The CDR3 sequence: CASSVGPGNYEQYF. DNA for the CDR3: TGTGCCAGCAGCGTAGGGCCGGGAAACTACGAGCAGTACTTC.

This chain uses TRBV27 with TRBJ2-3; D ambiguous. The CDR3 has 13 residues. Trimming removed 3 bases at V and 0 bases at J, with 4 bases between. Germline V gene data show CDR1 as MNHEY and CDR2 as SMNVEV (reference sequence). CDR3: CASSLGSTDTQYF. CDR3 in DNA: TGTGCCAGCAGTTTGGGCAGCACAGATACGCAGTATTTT.

The V call is TRBV19, the J call TRBJ2-7; 9 positions match TRBD2. J was trimmed by 5 bases and V by 8 bases; bases with no gene match: 10. Per the germline V gene, CDR1 is LNHDA and CDR2 is SQIVND (reference sequence). This CDR3 region has 14 residues. CDR3: CASSSGTSLNEQYF. CDR3 DNA sequence: TGTGCCAGTTCTTCCGGGACTAGCTTGAACGAGCAGTACTTC. Full variable domain (remainder filled in from reference TRBV19 and TRBJ2-7): DGGITQSPKYLFRKEGQNVTLSCEQNLNHDAMYWYRQDPGQGLRLIYYSQIVNDFQKGDIAEGYSVSREKKESFPLTVTSAQKNPTAFYLCASSSGTSLNEQYFGPGTRLTVT.

The chain recombines TRBV6-5 with TRBJ2-3, with a possible D match to TRBD1 (6 bases). V lost 2 bases and J lost 6, with 9 bases in between. The CDR3 loop spans 13 amino acids. CDR1 and CDR2 (germline): MNHEY, SVGAGI. Here the CDR3 reads CASSYQRGDTQYF. Here the CDR3 DNA reads TGTGCCAGCAGTTACCAGAGGGGGGATACGCAGTATTTT.

V usage is TRBV10-3 and J usage is TRBJ2-5, with 9 bases that match TRBD2. J lost 1 base, V lost 6 bases, and 3 bases had no gene match. Per germline, CDR1 ENHRY and CDR2 SYGVKD. The CDR3 is made up of 14 amino acids. DNA of the CDR3: TGTGCCATCAGGGCGGGAGGGCCCCAAGAGACCCAGTACTTC. Amino acids: CAIRAGGPQETQYF.

The J gene is TRBJ2-3, the V gene TRBV7-9; 13 nucleotides align to TRBD2. The germline CDR1 and CDR2 sequences are SEHNR and FQNEAQ (reference sequence). This CDR3 spans 16 amino acids. Trimming cost V 5 bases and J 4 bases; bases outside gene matches: 6. This CDR3 is CASSQTSGRVADTQYF. CDR3 DNA: TGTGCCAGCAGCCAAACTAGCGGGAGGGTTGCAGATACGCAGTATTTT.

The V gene is TRBV6-1, the J gene TRBJ2-7; the match to TRBD1 covers 8 bases. The CDR3 loop spans 16 amino acids. V shed 2 bases, J shed 4 bases, and the junction held 10 bases outside the gene matches. The germline gives CDR1 MNHNS, CDR2 SASEGT. CDR3 residues: CASSEMTGVKEYEQYF. The CDR3 region has the DNA TGTGCCAGCAGTGAAATGACAGGGGTCAAAGAGTACGAGCAGTACTTC.

The chain links TRBV9 to TRBJ2-1, with D maybe TRBD2 (6 bases). With 0 bases removed from V and 4 bases from J, the gap between germline ends came to 14 bases. CDR3 size: 16 residues. The germline V gene encodes CDR1 SGDLS and CDR2 YYNGEE. As DNA, the CDR3 is TGTGCCAGCAGCGTAGCTGAGACGGGAGTGTACAATGAGCAGTTCTTC. It codes for CASSVAETGVYNEQFF.

The rearrangement uses TRBV19 and TRBJ2-3; possible D gene TRBD1, 6 bases. This CDR3 has 15 amino acids. The germline gives CDR1 LNHDA, CDR2 SQIVND (reference sequence). The V gene lost 9 bases and the J gene lost 0 bases, with 16 bases spanning the gap. The CDR3: CASRDRPSSTDTQYF. The CDR3 region has the DNA TGTGCCAGCAGAGACAGGCCCTCTAGCACAGATACGCAGTATTTT. The variable domain in full, with the rest retrieved from reference TRBV19 and TRBJ2-3, is DGGITQSPKYLFRKEGQNVTLSCEQNLNHDAMYWYRQDPGQGLRLIYYSQIVNDFQKGDIAEGYSVSREKKESFPLTVTSAQKNPTAFYLCASRDRPSSTDTQYFGPGTRLTVL.

The chain recombines TRBV18 with TRBJ2-7, with 9 bases fitting TRBD1. The germline V gene encodes CDR1 KGHSH and CDR2 LQKENI. The CDR3 is 15 amino acids. With V trimmed by 2 bases and J by 3 bases, 5 bases remained unmatched. CDR3 region: CASSPSMTGGYEQYF. The CDR3 region has the DNA TGTGCCAGCTCACCATCCATGACAGGGGGCTACGAGCAGTACTTC.

Details on this clone: Compared with germline, one end of the junction differs, possibly owing to a read error. V and J are TRBV28 and TRBJ1-1; possibly TRBD1 for D (6 bases). CDR1 and CDR2 from the germline V gene are MDHEN and SYDVKM. The CDR3 extends over 14 amino acids. The chain's CDR3 is CASRIPGTFTEAFF. The CDR3 nucleotides are TGTGCCAGCAGGATCCCCGGGACATTCACTGAAGCTTTTTTT.

This rearrangement joins TRBV2 to TRBJ2-3, with a tentative D call TRBD2 (5 bases). V was pared by 6 bases and J by 2 bases, with 12 bases between. Germline V gene data show CDR1 as SNHLY and CDR2 as FYNNEI. CDR3 length: 14 amino acids. The CDR3 DNA reads as TGTGCCAGCAGGGAGGTACCCCCCACAGATACGCAGTATTTT. Residues: CASREVPPTDTQYF.

The chain employs TRBV5-6 and TRBJ2-3, with D maybe TRBD1 (5 bases). CDR3 length: 13 amino acids. Germline values: CDR1 SGHDT, CDR2 YYEEEE. The V end lost 3 bases, the J end lost 3 bases, and 8 bases lay between the germline ends. CDR3 nucleotide sequence: TGTGCCAGCAGCTCCAGGACAACAGATACGCAGTATTTT. Amino acids: CASSSRTTDTQYF.

The chain carries TRBV5-1 and TRBJ2-3; unclear D gene. The germline gives CDR1 SGHRS, CDR2 YFSETQ. There are 12 residues in the CDR3. Trimming removed 4 bases at V and 2 bases at J, with 5 bases between. The DNA for the CDR3 is TGCGCCAGCAGCATACACACAGATACGCAGTATTTT. Encoded protein: CASSIHTDTQYF.